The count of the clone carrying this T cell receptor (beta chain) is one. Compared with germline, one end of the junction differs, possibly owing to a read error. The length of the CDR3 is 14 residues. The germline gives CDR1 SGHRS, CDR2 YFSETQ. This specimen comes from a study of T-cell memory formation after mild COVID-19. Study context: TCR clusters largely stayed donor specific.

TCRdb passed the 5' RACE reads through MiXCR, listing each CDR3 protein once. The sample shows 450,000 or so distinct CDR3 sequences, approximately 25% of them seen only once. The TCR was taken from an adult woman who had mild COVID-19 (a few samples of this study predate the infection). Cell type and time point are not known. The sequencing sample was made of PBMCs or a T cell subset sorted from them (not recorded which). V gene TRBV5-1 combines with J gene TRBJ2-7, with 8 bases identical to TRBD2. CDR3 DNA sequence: TGCGCCAGCAGCTTGACTAGCGGATATTACGAGCGGTACTTC. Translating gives CASSLTSGYYERYF.